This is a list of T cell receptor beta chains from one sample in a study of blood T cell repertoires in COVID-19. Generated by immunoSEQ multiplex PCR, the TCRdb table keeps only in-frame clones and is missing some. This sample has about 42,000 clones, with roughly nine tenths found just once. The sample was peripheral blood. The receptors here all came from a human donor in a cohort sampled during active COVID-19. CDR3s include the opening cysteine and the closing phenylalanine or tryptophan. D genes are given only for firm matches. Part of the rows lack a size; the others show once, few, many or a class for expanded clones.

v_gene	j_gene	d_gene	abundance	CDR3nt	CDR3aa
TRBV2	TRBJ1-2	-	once	TGTGCCAGCAGTTACAGGCCAAGAGGCTACACCTTC	CASSYRPRGYTF
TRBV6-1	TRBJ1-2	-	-	TGTGCCAGCAGTGAAACGGGAGTTGACTTCTATGGCTACACCTTC	CASSETGVDFYGYTF
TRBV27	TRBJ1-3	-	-	TGCGGGAGGGGGGCTGGAAACACCATATATTTT	CGRGAGNTIYF
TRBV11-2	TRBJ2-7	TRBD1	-	TGTGCCAGCAGCTCGGGACAGGGGAGCTCCTACGAGCAGTACTTC	CASSSGQGSSYEQYF
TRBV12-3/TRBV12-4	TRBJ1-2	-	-	TGTGCCAGCAGCCTAGAAATTAGTGGCTACACCTTC	CASSLEISGYTF
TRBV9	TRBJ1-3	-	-	TGTGCCAGCAGCCCGGAGAGGGGGTGGGGAAACACCATATATTTT	CASSPERGWGNTIYF
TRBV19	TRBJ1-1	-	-	TGTGCCAGTAGTAGAGAACGGGGGGCGTCCCCGGCGGCTTTCTTT	CASSRERGASPAAFF
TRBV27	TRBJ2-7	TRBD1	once	TGTGCCAGCATAGGGACAGGGTCCTACGAGCAGTACTTC	CASIGTGSYEQYF
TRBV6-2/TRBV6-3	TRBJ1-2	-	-	TGTGCCAGCAGTGACCTCCGACAGAACTCTAACTATGGCTACACCTTC	CASSDLRQNSNYGYTF
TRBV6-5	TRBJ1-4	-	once	TGTGCCAGCAGCCTCTTGCCCACCGGAAAACTGTTTTTT	CASSLLPTGKLFF
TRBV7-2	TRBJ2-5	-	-	TGTGCCAGCAGCTTAGCTTGGCTAGCAGAGACCCAGTACTTC	CASSLAWLAETQYF
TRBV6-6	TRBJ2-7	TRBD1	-	TGTGCCAGCAGGGGGACAGGGGGCTCCTACGAGCAGTACTTC	CASRGTGGSYEQYF
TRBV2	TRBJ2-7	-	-	TGTGCCAGCAGTGGGGCGGGGCGCGGCGAGCAGTACTTC	CASSGAGRGEQYF
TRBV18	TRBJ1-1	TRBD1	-	TGTGCCAGCTCACCACCCGGGACAGTTAGGAACACTGAAGCTTTCTTT	CASSPPGTVRNTEAFF
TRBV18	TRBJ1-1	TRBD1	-	TGTGCCAGCTCAGGGGACAGCGAGAACACTGAAGCTTTCTTT	CASSGDSENTEAFF
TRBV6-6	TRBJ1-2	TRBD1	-	TGTGCCAGCAGCACTAGGACAGGGGCTAACTATGGCTACACCTTC	CASSTRTGANYGYTF
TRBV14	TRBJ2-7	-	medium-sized	TGTGCCAGCAGTCATGAGGGTAGGTTCGGACAGCCCCGCTACGAGCAGTACTTC	CASSHEGRFGQPRYEQYF
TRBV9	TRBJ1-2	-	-	TGTGCCAGCAGCCCCAATACGGGACTCTATGGCTACACCTTC	CASSPNTGLYGYTF
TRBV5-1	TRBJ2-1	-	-	TGCGCCAGCAGCTTGCCTAGCTCCTACAATGAGCAGTTCTTC	CASSLPSSYNEQFF
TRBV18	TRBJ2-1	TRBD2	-	TGTGCCAGCTCACCCAAACTAGCGGGGGACAATGAGCAGTTCTTC	CASSPKLAGDNEQFF
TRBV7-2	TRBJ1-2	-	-	TGTGCCAGCAGCTTAAATGGCGGAAACTATGGCTACACCTTC	CASSLNGGNYGYTF
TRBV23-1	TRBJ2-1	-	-	TGCGCCAGCAGTCCGGGGGAGGAGCAGTTCTTC	CASSPGEEQFF
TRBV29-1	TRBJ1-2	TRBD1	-	TGCAGCGCAAAGACAGGGGCGAGCGGTGGCTACACCTTC	CSAKTGASGGYTF
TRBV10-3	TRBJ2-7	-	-	TGTGCCATCAGTGGGCAGGGGATCTCCTACGAGCAGTACTTC	CAISGQGISYEQYF
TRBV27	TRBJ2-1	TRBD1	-	TGTGCCAGCAGCAATACCGGGACAGCCATGAGCTCCTACAATGAGCAGTTCTTC	CASSNTGTAMSSYNEQFF
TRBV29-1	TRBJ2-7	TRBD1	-	TGCAGCGCGGGACAGGGGGCTTACGAGCAGTACTTC	CSAGQGAYEQYF
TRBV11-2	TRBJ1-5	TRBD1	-	TGTGCCAGCAGCCCGACAGGGGGCACCAATCAGCCCCAGCATTTT	CASSPTGGTNQPQHF
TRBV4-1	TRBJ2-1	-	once	TGCGCCAGCACCCACGGAACACAACGTGGACGGGGGAATGAGCAGTTCTTC	CASTHGTQRGRGNEQFF
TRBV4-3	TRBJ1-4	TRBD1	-	TGCGCCAGCAGCCATCGACAGGGGGAAAAACTGTTTTTT	CASSHRQGEKLFF
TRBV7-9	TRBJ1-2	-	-	TGTGCCAGCAGCAGGGGGGCAGTCTATGGCTACACCTTC	CASSRGAVYGYTF
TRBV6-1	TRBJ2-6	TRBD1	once	TGTGCCAGCAGTGCCCGGACAGGGATGACTGGGGCCAACGTCCTGACTTTC	CASSARTGMTGANVLTF
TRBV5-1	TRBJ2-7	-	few	TGCGCCAGCAGCTTAGGACCGGGGTACGAGCAGTACTTC	CASSLGPGYEQYF
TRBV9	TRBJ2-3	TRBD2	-	TGTGCCAGCAGCGTAGATTCTAGCGGGGCCAACACAGATACGCAGTATTTT	CASSVDSSGANTDTQYF
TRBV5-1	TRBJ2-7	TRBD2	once	TGCGCCAGCAGCGGACTAGGACTAGCGGGGGCCTTTTACGAGCAGTACTTC	CASSGLGLAGAFYEQYF
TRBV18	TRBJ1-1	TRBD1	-	TGTGCCAGCTCACCGGGGCAGGGGGGACGTGAAGCTTTCTTT	CASSPGQGGREAFF
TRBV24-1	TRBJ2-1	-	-	TGTGCCACCAGTGCAGCTAGCGCTGAGCAGTTCTTC	CATSAASAEQFF
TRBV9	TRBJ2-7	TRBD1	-	TGTGCCAGCAGCCCACGGACAGGGGGGATCTACGAGCAGTACTTC	CASSPRTGGIYEQYF
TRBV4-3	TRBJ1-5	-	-	TGCGCCAGCAGCCAAGATCGAGGTCAGCCCCAGCATTTT	CASSQDRGQPQHF
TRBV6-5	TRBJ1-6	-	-	TGTGCCAGCAGTTACTCGGAGCGTCCACCCCTCCACTTT	CASSYSERPPLHF
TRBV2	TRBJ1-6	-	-	TGTGCCAGCAGTGAGCGGCAGTTCTATAATTCACCCCTCCACTTT	CASSERQFYNSPLHF
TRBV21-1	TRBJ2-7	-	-	TGTGCCAGCAGCAAAGCCGACAGCCCCTACGAGCAGTACTTC	CASSKADSPYEQYF
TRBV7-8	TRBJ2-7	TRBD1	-	TGTGCCAGCAGCCCTCGGGACAGGGGTTTGAACGAGCAGTACTTC	CASSPRDRGLNEQYF